The sequence of this T cell receptor (beta chain) was determined in a study of cytomegalovirus exposure and HLA in healthy donors (TCRdb year 2017). Notes on the research overall: According to an earlier analysis of a few hundred of the donors, roughly 180 million T cells yielded 117 million unique TCR beta sequences and about 300 Gb of sequence data. An early release covering roughly 600 HLA-typed donors comprised about 300 gigabases of sequencing data and 85 million to 100 million unique TCR sequences. The genetic ancestry cluster associated with self-reported Caucasian donors included roughly four fifths of the 300 to 400 genotyped donors. The aim of the study was to test whether cataloging public T cell receptors could identify signatures of past pathogen exposure. Using immunosequencing, the study profiled T cell repertoires from 666 subjects and related those repertoires to cytomegalovirus serostatus. A separate validation cohort of roughly 120 different subjects was used in addition to the approximately 700-subject first cohort. To predict cytomegalovirus infection status, the study brought together high-throughput TCR immunosequencing, statistical association of individual TCRs with disease status, and machine learning. In a later analysis, previously published TCR beta repertoires from 666 donors were re-analyzed and high-resolution HLA genotyping was added so that TCR occurrence patterns could be studied. Rather than using new phenotypic data, the later analysis identified candidate immune exposures from TCR beta sequences and from how often those sequences occurred across donors. An earlier analysis of about 600 of the donors used high-throughput TCR beta sequencing to judge whether each TCR beta V gene segment behaved as functional or pseudogenic. Donor age, sex, ethnicity and CMV serostatus were collected together with the repertoire data. A later genetic analysis used genome-wide SNP genotypes for 398 of the 666 donors, treating that subset as a discovery cohort. Every repertoire in the discovery cohort had been generated on one and the same sequencing platform. HLA typing included class I and class II loci at four-digit resolution. The number of donors typed differed by locus, with 629-630 for A, B, C, DRB1 and DQB1, over 500 for DQA1, nearly 610 for DPA1, and approximately 470 for DPB1. A handful of DR-DQ haplotypes were handled as single units for association and clustering because linkage in the cohort was strong. Among around 400 genotyped donors of the cohort, an average of about 240,000 unique TCR beta nucleotide sequences was sequenced per donor, of which about 19% were non-productive. The paper as a whole reports these results and caveats: The study gave a list of under 200 TCR beta chains associated with cytomegalovirus. A few of the identified cytomegalovirus-associated TCR beta chains were confirmed in vitro to be specific for cytomegalovirus antigens. The cohort was sequenced for TCR beta chains only, and without alpha or paired-chain data the features that could be detected were limited. Linkage disequilibrium might explain the correlated functional status among segregating V segments, but an unknown experimental factor could not be ruled out. A group of highly shared sequence variants was considered likely to be a technical artifact of the sequencing pipeline. Sequencing depth was assumed to be roughly uniform across donors in the presence/absence analyses, though that assumption may not hold. According to a later genetic analysis, donors in an Asian-associated ancestry cluster had fewer N-insertions in productive TCRs than the approximately 610-donor mean. According to a later analysis, most CMV-associated TCR beta chains appeared to be HLA-restricted, and the HLA associations seemed to be driven largely by CMV exposure. When HLA alleles, especially DR and DQ, strongly co-occurred, TCR associations were difficult to assign to individual alleles. Cytomegalovirus status was reported to be diagnosed by the classifier with high specificity and sensitivity in both the original and validation cohorts. Broadly in line with IMGT annotations, most TCR beta V segments showed up in productive rearrangements about 87% or about 30% of the time in an earlier analysis of around 550 of the donors. The 87-base-pair reads could not distinguish some IMGT-functional V segments, including TRBV6-2 and TRBV6-3, so those segments were excluded. At a false discovery rate of 0.05, a later analysis linked fewer than 20,000 TCR beta sequences to specific HLA alleles. The authors suggested that the approach could potentially be generalized to other disease states and immunological phenotypes. A further reported finding was that TCR beta sequences accurately predicted the HLA-A and HLA-B alleles for most subjects in the first cohort. In a later analysis, HLA-associated TCR beta chains were found to be more clonally expanded and to have lower generation probabilities than equally common non-associated chains. Because HLA typing was unavailable for some donors at each locus, only the typed subset was used in association tests. Immune exposure information for the cohort was limited to CMV serostatus. In a later genetic analysis, a missense DCLRE1C variant was associated with V-gene and J-gene trimming of TCR beta chains, and the association was replicated in an independent cohort. While some public TCRs were present in many individuals, most TCR sequences turned up only very rarely across donors. In a later analysis, several top co-occurrence clusters were reported to appear linked to parvovirus B19, influenza, CMV and Epstein-Barr virus. Because counts were too low, about 15 rarely observed V segments, including chromosome 9 orphons, were left out of the earlier analysis of approximately 580 of the donors. In a later analysis, the rate of TCR association differed among HLA loci, with DRB1 alleles having the most associated TCRs and HLA-C alleles having the fewest.

From its cysteine to its phenylalanine, the CDR3 spans 15 amino acids. The CDR3 DNA has 45 bases and is translated from base 1. V is trimmed back by 1 base and J by 12 bases, and the junction contains 11 bases that no gene match accounts for. In the germline V gene (reference sequence), CDR1 corresponds to LNHNV and CDR2 to YYDKDF. In total, roughly 710 healthy bone marrow donors made up the cohort. At the time of sampling, all cohort members were nominally healthy, though unrecorded immune exposures were likely present. The donor was CMV seronegative and was included in the group of 352 seronegative cohort members. Every donor gave a peripheral blood sample, and the peripheral blood mononuclear cells from that sample were used for TCR beta sequencing. The Qiagen DNeasy Blood Extraction Kit was used to extract genomic DNA from the blood cell samples. On this clone itself: Which antigen it targets is not known. There are no base qualities to consult, and no much larger clone falls within one base.

The library relied on the immunoSEQ multiplex PCR assay. A mixture of 60 forward primers for TCR Vbeta segments and 13 reverse primers for TCR Jbeta segments was used in the multiplex PCR. A multiplex PCR assay on genomic DNA amplified the CDR3 region of rearranged TCR beta genes. On the Illumina HiSeq System, the amplified TCR beta libraries were sequenced as 87-base-pair reads. The authors processed their data as follows. A later analysis tallied tens of millions of unique TCR beta chains across the 600 to 700 repertoires, and approximately 11 million of those chains were shared by two or more donors. Raw reads were error-corrected and collapsed into unique sequences by a nearest-neighbor algorithm in which closely related sequences were merged to remove PCR and sequencing errors. CDR3 sequences were aligned to IMGT reference sequences to assign V, D and J gene segments. Each retained sequence needed at least a six-nucleotide match to both a V gene segment and a J gene segment. A rearrangement counted as productive if the CDR3 had no stop codons and remained in frame with V and J, and every other rearrangement counted as non-productive. Following IMGT convention, CDR3 was defined as the stretch from the second conserved V-encoded cysteine to the conserved J-encoded phenylalanine. In an earlier analysis of around 600 of the donors, sequences lacking an unambiguous match to a single V gene segment were excluded. In an earlier analysis of around 600 of the donors, V segments were called functional above 56.7% productive rearrangements and were called segregating when the between-donor standard deviation exceeded 5%. A statistical classification framework was developed to diagnose cytomegalovirus status using the catalog of TCR beta chain sequences. V and J gene assignment, in a later analysis, came from comparing TCR nucleotide sequences with IMGT/GENE-DB human TR gene sequences. Using the TCRdist pipeline, a later analysis assigned CDR3 sequences along with most-parsimonious VDJ recombination scenarios. In a later analysis, each TCR beta chain was defined by its CDR3 amino acid sequence together with its V-gene family, and reads lacking a unique V-gene family were excluded. To address suspected cross-contamination and a sequencing artifact, a later analysis removed some 620 highly shared, low-generation-probability nucleotide sequences. A later analysis calculated a clonal expansion index for each public chain from normalized within-repertoire ranks of inferred template counts. Generation probabilities in a later analysis came from a VDJ recombination model fitted to out-of-frame rearrangements, and those results were checked against IGoR. In a later analysis, TCR-TCR, TCR-HLA and TCR-CMV co-occurrence was scored with hypergeometric tests, and a repertoire-size bias correction was applied to TCR pairs. In a later analysis, false discovery rates were estimated by permuting HLA or CMV assignments 20 times. A later analysis grouped co-occurring TCRs with DBSCAN, adding TCRdist sequence similarity when clustering within HLA-allele-positive subsets. For co-occurrence clustering, repertoires with fewer than 30,000 or more than 120,000 public chains were excluded, along with roughly 5 repertoires with anomalous nucleotide sharing. Here the immuneACCESS table is served through TCRdb, limited to in-frame sequences with V and J called. Missing clones are a known gap in these copies; in checked studies unresolved V genes cover under half, and the rest lacks a known reason. Clone size and the V and J calls come from that table; the DNA yielded D and trimming. This sample comprises about 180,000 clones, 70% to 80% of them detected only once. 1.3% of the sample is in the top ten clones.

This clonotype was sampled from a man aged 25-45 years in good health and CMV-seronegative. Sequencing input: PBMCs. The rearrangement joined TRBV15 to TRBJ1-2, and 10 junctional nucleotides match TRBD1. The CDR3 region: CATSRARQGAGIHTF. The DNA reads as follows: TGTGCCACCAGCAGAGCACGACAGGGGGCTGGGATCCACACCTTC.